The 5 T cell receptor beta chains below all came from one sample that was sequenced in a study of identical twins. TCRdb reanalysed the 5' RACE reads using MiXCR and keeps one entry per CDR3 protein. The sample yields 750,000 to 950,000 distinct CDR3 sequences, around 12% seen once. The same sample was also used in a study of yellow fever vaccine responses in identical twins.

Sequences were obtained from PBMCs. These TCRs come from a woman in her late teens or twenties in good health.

The chain combines TRBV27 with TRBJ1-2; no reliable D call. Germline CDR1 reads MNHEY; CDR2 reads SMNVEV (reference sequence). The CDR3 spans 13 residues. V was pared by 2 bases and J by 4 bases, with 8 bases between. CDR3 coding DNA: TGTGCCAGCAGTTTACGGCCACCCTATGGCTACACCTTC. Its translation is CASSLRPPYGYTF.

The chain is built from TRBV20-1 and TRBJ2-7; TRBD1 aligns across 9 bases. Per the germline V gene, CDR1 is DFQATT and CDR2 is SNEGSKA (reference sequence). The CDR3 totals 16 residues. After removal of 4 bases from V and 2 bases from J, the junction contained 12 bases not matched to a gene. The CDR3 DNA reads TGCAGTGCTACGGGGACAGGGAAATCCTTTGCCTACGAGCAGTACGTC. Translated: CSATGTGKSFAYEQYV.

This clonotype turned up a few times. The V and J genes are TRBV5-4 and TRBJ2-3, with 8 bases that match TRBD2. The CDR3 totals 16 residues. The trim removed 1 base at V and 4 bases at J, leaving 8 bases unmatched. Germline CDR1 reads SGHNT; CDR2 reads YYREEE (reference sequence). The CDR3 here is CASSLRVAGSADTQYF. CDR3 DNA: TGTGCCAGCAGCTTGAGGGTAGCGGGGTCGGCAGATACGCAGTATTTT.

There are many counts of this clonotype. V usage is TRBV29-1 and J usage is TRBJ2-4; D is possibly TRBD2 (6 bases). Germline V CDR1 and CDR2: SQVTM, ANQGSEA. The CDR3 spans 14 residues. V dropped 6 bases and J dropped 9 bases, with 21 bases sitting between them. The CDR3 nucleotides read TGCAGCGTCGCCGAAATGGGATGGAGGGGCATTCAGTACTTC. Its protein product is CSVAEMGWRGIQYF.

The genes are TRBV11-2 and TRBJ2-3; tentative D call: TRBD2 (6 bases). Trimming cost V 5 bases and J 4 bases, with 19 bases left between them. The CDR3 is 16 amino acids. Germline lookup yields CDR1 SGHAT and CDR2 FQNNGV. The CDR3 sequence is CASSRSVGGRADTQYF. The CDR3 bases are TGTGCCAGCAGCCGGTCTGTGGGGGGTAGGGCAGATACGCAGTATTTT. The full variable domain, with the rest looked up from reference TRBV11-2 and TRBJ2-3, is EAGVAQSPRYKIIEKRQSVAFWCNPISGHATLYWYQQILGQGPKLLIQFQNNGVVDDSQLPKDRFSAERLKGVDSTLKIQPAKLEDSAVYLCASSRSVGGRADTQYFGPGTRLTVL.